This TCR beta chain was profiled in a study of cytomegalovirus exposure and HLA in healthy donors. Study-wide points: CMV serostatus alone was available as immune exposure information. TRBV6-2, TRBV6-3 and some other V segments were unresolvable in 87-base-pair reads. At a 0.05 false discovery rate, a later analysis found some 17,000 TCR beta sequences to be associated with HLA alleles.

The PCR had 60 Vbeta and 13 Jbeta primers. TCRdb's copy holds only in-frame clones and misses some; the assay was immunoSEQ multiplex PCR. Of about 140,000 clones listed, approximately 80% are singletons. Trimming left V 0 bases short and J 0 bases short, with 10 bases between. Germline assignment: CDR1 SGDLS and CDR2 YYNGEE. The CDR3 extends over 16 amino acids. On this clone: Its antigen is as yet unknown.

J is TRBJ2-1 and V is TRBV9; D gene unclear. Input material: PBMCs. This TCR was recovered from a woman aged 55-70 years in good health and CMV-seropositive. The chain's CDR3 is CASSVDLRSSYNEQFF. As DNA, the CDR3 is TGTGCCAGCAGCGTAGATCTCCGGAGCTCCTACAATGAGCAGTTCTTC.